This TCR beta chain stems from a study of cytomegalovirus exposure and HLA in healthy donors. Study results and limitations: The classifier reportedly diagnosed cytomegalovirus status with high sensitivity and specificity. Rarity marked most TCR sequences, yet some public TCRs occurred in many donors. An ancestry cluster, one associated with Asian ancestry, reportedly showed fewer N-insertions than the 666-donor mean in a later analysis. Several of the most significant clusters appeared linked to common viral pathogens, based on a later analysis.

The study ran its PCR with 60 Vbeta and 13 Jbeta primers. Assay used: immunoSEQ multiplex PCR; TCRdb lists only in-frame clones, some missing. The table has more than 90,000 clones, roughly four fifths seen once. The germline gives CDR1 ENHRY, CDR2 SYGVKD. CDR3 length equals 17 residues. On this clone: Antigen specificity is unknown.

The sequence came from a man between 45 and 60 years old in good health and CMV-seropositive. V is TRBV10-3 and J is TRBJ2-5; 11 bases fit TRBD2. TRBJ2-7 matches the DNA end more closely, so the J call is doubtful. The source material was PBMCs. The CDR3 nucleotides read TGTGCCATCAGTGAGTCGTCGGGACTAGCGGTTACATACGAGCAGTACTTC. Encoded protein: CAISESSGLAVTYEQYF.